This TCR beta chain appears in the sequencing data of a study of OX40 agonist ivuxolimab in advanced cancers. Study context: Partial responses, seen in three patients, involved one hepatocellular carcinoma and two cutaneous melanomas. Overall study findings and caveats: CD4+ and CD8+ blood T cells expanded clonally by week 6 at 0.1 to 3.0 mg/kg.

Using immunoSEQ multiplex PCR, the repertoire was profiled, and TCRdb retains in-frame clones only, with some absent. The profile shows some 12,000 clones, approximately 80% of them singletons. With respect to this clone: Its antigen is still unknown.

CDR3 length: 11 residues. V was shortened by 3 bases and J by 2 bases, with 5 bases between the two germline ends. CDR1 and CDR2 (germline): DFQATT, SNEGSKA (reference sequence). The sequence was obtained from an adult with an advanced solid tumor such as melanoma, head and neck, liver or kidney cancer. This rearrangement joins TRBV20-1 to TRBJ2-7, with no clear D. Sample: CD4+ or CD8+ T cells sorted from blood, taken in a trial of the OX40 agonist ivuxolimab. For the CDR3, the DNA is TGCAGTGCTAGGGCCACCTACGAGCAGTACTTC. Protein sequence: CSARATYEQYF.